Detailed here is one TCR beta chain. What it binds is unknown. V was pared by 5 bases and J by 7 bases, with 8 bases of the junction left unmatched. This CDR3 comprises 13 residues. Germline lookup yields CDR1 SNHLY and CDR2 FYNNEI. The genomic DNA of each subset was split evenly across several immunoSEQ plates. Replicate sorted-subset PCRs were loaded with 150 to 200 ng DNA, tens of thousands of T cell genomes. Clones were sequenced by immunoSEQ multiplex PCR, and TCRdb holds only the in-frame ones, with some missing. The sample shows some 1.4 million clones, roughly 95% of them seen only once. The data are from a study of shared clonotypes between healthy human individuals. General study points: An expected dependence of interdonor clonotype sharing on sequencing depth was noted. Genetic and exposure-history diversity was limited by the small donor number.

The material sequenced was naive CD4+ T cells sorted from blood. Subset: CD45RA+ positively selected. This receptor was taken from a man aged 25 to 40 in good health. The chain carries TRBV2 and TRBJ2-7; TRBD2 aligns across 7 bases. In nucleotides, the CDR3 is TGTGCCAGCAGTTACCCGTTGGGGGGGGAGCAGTACTTC. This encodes CASSYPLGGEQYF.